The 3 T cell receptor beta chains listed next were all sequenced from one sample in a study of tumor-infiltrating lymphocytes in primary liver carcinoma. TCR beta cDNA was prepared out of around 460 ng total RNA by means of a constant-region primer. Generation of the TCR beta libraries relied on three nested multiplex PCR rounds using slightly modified ARM-PCR. It was with TRBV1-TRBV30 forward primers and a C-beta reverse primer that the first two PCR rounds were run, at roughly 10 cycles each. TCRdb redid the calling of the multiplex PCR reads with MiXCR, one entry per CDR3 protein. The repertoire has about 110,000 distinct CDR3 sequences, around 62% of them found once; the top ten carry approximately 10%. Taking about 17-32 mg of unsorted bulk tissue, the authors co-extracted RNA and DNA. Source material: liver tumor tissue from sampling region 1. As to subset: tumor region T1, superior pole. Receptor source: a woman aged 55-70 years with primary liver carcinoma and hepatitis B virus infection.

The genes are TRBV28 and TRBJ2-1; TRBD1 or TRBD2 may be the D gene (5 bases each). Per the germline V gene, CDR1 is MDHEN and CDR2 is SYDVKM. The CDR3 is 13 amino acids. Trimming shortened V by 5 bases and J by 6 bases, and 11 bases separated the two germline ends. CDR3 sequence (DNA): TGTGCCAGCAGTCCCCGGGGCCTCAATGAGCAGTTCTTC. Protein product: CASSPRGLNEQFF.

This clonotype has at least ten counts. The rearrangement links TRBV4-1 to TRBJ1-2, with D perhaps TRBD1 (5 bases). The CDR3 has 16 residues. Germline V gives CDR1 MGHRA, CDR2 YSYEKL. Trimming stripped 1 base from V and 3 bases from J, with 15 bases between. The CDR3 sequence: CASSQGALGRDYGYTF. CDR3 coding DNA: TGCGCCAGCAGCCAAGGTGCGCTGGGGCGCGACTATGGCTACACCTTC.

Worth noting for this clonotype: A read error is likely, as this CDR3 ends without the conserved phenylalanine or tryptophan. The chain has TRBV11-2 and TRBJ2-7; TRBD1 agrees at 11 bases. The V gene's germline CDR1 is SGHAT and CDR2 FQNNGV. The V segment lost 0 bases and the J segment 9 bases; nucleotides outside the gene matches: 1. The CDR3 sequence is 13 residues long. The CDR3: CASSLEGTGGQYY. The CDR3 coding sequence is TGTGCCAGCAGCTTAGAGGGGACAGGGGGGCAGTACTAC.